The 31 T cell receptor beta chains presented below share a single source sample, sequenced in a study of blood T cell repertoires in COVID-19. Method: immunoSEQ multiplex PCR; TCRdb's copy keeps in-frame clones and lacks some. The sample lists around 75,000 clones, more than 75% seen once, with approximately 19% in the top ten. The specimen was peripheral blood. All receptors come from a human donor in a cohort sampled during active COVID-19.

As for this clone: At one end the junction does not follow the germline gene, possibly because of a read error. The chain combines TRBV7-2 with TRBJ2-1, with D possibly matching TRBD1 (6 bases). CDR1 and CDR2 (germline): SGHTA, FQGNSA. CDR3 size: 16 residues. The CDR3 region is CASGFERGTAYNEQFF. The CDR3 DNA sequence: TGTGCCAGCGGCTTTGAGAGGGGGACGGCTTACAATGAGCAGTTCTTC.

The chain couples TRBV6-2 or TRBV6-3 to TRBJ1-1; 12 bases are a match to TRBD1. Germline V gene sequence: CDR1 MNHEY, CDR2 SVGEGT. This CDR3 has 16 amino acids. With V trimmed by 5 bases and J by 5 bases, 9 bases remained unmatched. CDR3 in DNA: TGTGCCAGCAGTACCCGGGACAGGGGGCGTGGGACTGAAGCTTTCTTT. It encodes CASSTRDRGRGTEAFF.

The rearrangement joins TRBV19 to TRBJ1-5; 10 nucleotides agree with TRBD1. J lost 5 bases, V lost 6 bases, and 7 bases had no gene match. CDR1 is LNHDA, CDR2 SQIVND, per germline (reference sequence). This CDR3 region has 15 residues. CDR3 DNA: TGTGCCAGTAGACCCGACAGGGGGCCCGATCAGCCCCAGCATTTT. Its translation is CASRPDRGPDQPQHF.

V gene TRBV18 combines with J gene TRBJ2-5; a possible D gene is TRBD1 (6 bases). Trimming cost V 2 bases and J 3 bases, with 13 bases left between them. The CDR3 spans 15 residues. CDR1 and CDR2 (germline): KGHSH, LQKENI. The CDR3 coding sequence is TGTGCCAGCTCACCATTATACTCAGGGGAAGAGACCCAGTACTTC. This codes for CASSPLYSGEETQYF.

The chain uses TRBV7-2 and TRBJ1-6; D perhaps matches TRBD1 (5 bases). Per germline, CDR1 SGHTA and CDR2 FQGNSA. V lost 1 base and J 10 bases, leaving 14 bases between the germline ends. The CDR3 covers 15 residues. The CDR3 nucleotides read TGTGCCAGCAGCTTAGAGAGCAGGGTAGCCTCACCCCTCCACTTT. The encoded protein is CASSLESRVASPLHF.

A remark on this clone: Mismatch with germline at one junction end may stem from a read error. Distinct nucleotide sequences in the sample also encode this CDR3. The rearrangement uses TRBV3-1 (or the pseudogene TRBV3-2) and TRBJ2-1; 7 positions agree with TRBD1. The CDR3 spans 13 residues. The germline gives CDR1 LGHDT, CDR2 YNNKEL (reference sequence). CDR3 residues: CASSLIRGSEQFF. CDR3 nucleotide sequence: TGCGCCAGCAGTCTCATCAGGGGGAGTGAGCAGTTCTTC.

The chain carries TRBV6-5 and TRBJ2-1, with TRBD2 as a possible D gene (6 bases). Germline CDR1 is MNHEY and CDR2 is SVGAGI. Trimming pared 6 bases from V and 7 bases from J, leaving 13 bases between. The CDR3 length is 13 residues. CDR3 nucleotide sequence: TGTGCCAGCAGCCCCGGAGGGGCTAATGAGCAGTTCTTC. Translated: CASSPGGANEQFF.

This clone was seen only a few times. The V call is TRBV5-1, the J call TRBJ1-5; perhaps TRBD1 as D (5 bases). The CDR3 is 14 residues long. V dropped 4 bases and J dropped 3 bases, with 11 bases sitting between them. Germline V lookup: CDR1 SGHRS, CDR2 YFSETQ. The CDR3 protein is CASSTGGSNQPQHF. The DNA of the CDR3 is TGCGCCAGCAGCACCGGGGGTTCCAATCAGCCCCAGCATTTT.

The chain combines TRBV6-5 with TRBJ1-1; D is undetermined. V dropped 6 bases and J dropped 0 bases, with 8 bases sitting between them. This CDR3 contains 13 residues. The germline CDR1 and CDR2 sequences are MNHEY and SVGAGI. In nucleotides, the CDR3 is TGTGCCAGCAGCGTGAGATTGAACACTGAAGCTTTCTTT. Amino acid sequence: CASSVRLNTEAFF.

The chain uses TRBV6-6 and TRBJ1-1; D possibly corresponds to TRBD1 (5 bases). Looked up from germline, CDR1 is MNHNY and CDR2 is SVGAGI (reference sequence). CDR3 size: 18 residues. V lost 5 bases to trimming and J lost 3 bases, with 25 bases between them. The CDR3 DNA reads TGTGCCAGCAGTCACACGTTGCAGGGAAGGAGCATGCACACTGAAGCTTTCTTT. This gives the protein CASSHTLQGRSMHTEAFF.

CDR3 sequence (DNA): TGTGCCAGCAGTTACTCGAGCACAGGGGGCGCCGAGCAGTTCTTC. Translated: CASSYSSTGGAEQFF. This rearrangement joins TRBV6-6 to TRBJ2-1; 9 bases match TRBD1. CDR1 MNHNY and CDR2 SVGAGI come from the germline V gene (reference sequence). V trimming: 0 bases; J trimming: 10 bases; junction bases outside the gene matches: 7. The CDR3 is made up of 15 amino acids.

This chain connects TRBV7-8 to TRBJ1-1, with D perhaps matching TRBD1 (5 bases). Germline V gene sequence: CDR1 SGHVS, CDR2 FQNEAQ. Trimming pared 3 bases from V and 11 bases from J, leaving 19 bases between. The CDR3 sequence is 14 residues long. This chain's CDR3 is CASSFSDSRFGAFF. The CDR3, as DNA: TGTGCCAGCAGCTTTTCCGACAGTAGATTCGGGGCTTTCTTT.

This clone showed up just once. V usage is TRBV7-8 and J usage is TRBJ2-1; tentative D call: TRBD2 (6 bases). V lost 1 base to trimming and J lost 0 bases, with 10 bases between them. The CDR3 is 16 residues long. The V gene's germline CDR1 is SGHVS and CDR2 FQNEAQ. Written as DNA, the CDR3 is TGTGCCAGCAGCTTAGTTCGCGGGAACTCCTACAATGAGCAGTTCTTC. It is translated as CASSLVRGNSYNEQFF.

This clone occurred a few times. This sequence joins TRBV28 and TRBJ1-1; D is perhaps TRBD1 (5 bases). The CDR3 sequence is 14 residues long. Looked up from germline, CDR1 is MDHEN and CDR2 is SYDVKM. Trimming stripped 6 bases from V and 1 base from J, with 12 bases between. The CDR3 DNA reads as TGTGCCAGCAGGCAGGGCCCCCGGAACACTGAAGCTTTCTTT. Encoded protein: CASRQGPRNTEAFF.

V gene TRBV7-9 combines with J gene TRBJ2-2; TRBD2 matches 10 bases. CDR1 SEHNR and CDR2 FQNEAQ come from the germline V gene (reference sequence). The CDR3 has 18 residues. After removal of 5 bases from V and 5 bases from J, the junction contained 14 bases not matched to a gene. CDR3 region: CASSQQRALAGETGELFF. For the CDR3, the DNA is TGTGCCAGCAGCCAACAAAGAGCGCTAGCGGGGGAAACCGGGGAGCTGTTTTTT.

The chain combines TRBV29-1 with TRBJ1-1; D perhaps matches TRBD1 (5 bases). CDR1 is SQVTM and CDR2 is ANQGSEA in the germline V gene. The V and J ends lost 6 bases and 1 base respectively, with 15 bases between them. The CDR3 is 14 amino acids. The CDR3 coding sequence is TGCAGCGTCCCTTTCTCGGGGGGGAACACTGAAGCTTTCTTT. Amino acids: CSVPFSGGNTEAFF.

The chain couples TRBV4-1 to TRBJ2-2; 9 bases fit TRBD1. CDR3 length: 17 residues. Germline trimming cut 3 bases from V and 5 bases from J; bases unmatched to any gene: 10. The germline gives CDR1 MGHRA, CDR2 YSYEKL. This CDR3 is CASSHETGTGRTGELFF. The DNA of the CDR3 is TGCGCCAGCAGCCATGAAACCGGGACAGGGAGGACCGGGGAGCTGTTTTTT.

The gene calls are TRBV10-1 and TRBJ2-2, with 8 bases fitting TRBD1. CDR1 is WNHNN, CDR2 SYGVQD, per germline (reference sequence). The J segment lost 5 bases and the V segment lost 6 bases, leaving 5 bases of the junction unmatched. The CDR3 contains 14 residues. In DNA form, the CDR3 reads TGCGCCAGCAGAGCCCAGGGGGCAACCGGGGAGCTGTTTTTT. It translates to CASRAQGATGELFF.

The V gene is TRBV5-6, the J gene TRBJ2-3; D may be TRBD2 (6 bases). V was trimmed by 0 bases and J by 5 bases, leaving 10 bases between them. The V gene's germline CDR1 is SGHDT and CDR2 YYEEEE. This CDR3 has 14 amino acids. The CDR3, as DNA: TGTGCCAGCAGCTTGGACGGGAGTGGAGATACGCAGTATTTT. Its protein is CASSLDGSGDTQYF.

The chain carries TRBV27 and TRBJ1-1; D unclear. This CDR3 comprises 13 residues. V was pared by 6 bases and J by 1 base, with 9 bases between. CDR1 MNHEY and CDR2 SMNVEV come from the germline V gene (reference sequence). The CDR3 protein is CASSYRENTEAFF. CDR3 DNA sequence: TGTGCCAGCAGCTACCGGGAGAACACTGAAGCTTTCTTT.

This clone showed up just once. The DNA of the CDR3 is TGCGCCAGCAGCCACCGAACAGGGTCGGGAGAGACCCAGTACTTC. Amino acids: CASSHRTGSGETQYF. The rearrangement links TRBV5-1 to TRBJ2-5, with D possibly being TRBD1 (6 bases). From germline, CDR1 is SGHRS and CDR2 YFSETQ. With 4 bases removed from V and 4 bases from J, the gap between germline ends came to 17 bases. CDR3 length: 15 residues.

This sequence joins TRBV5-1 and TRBJ2-5; 9 bases agree with TRBD2. Germline V gene data show CDR1 as SGHRS and CDR2 as YFSETQ. The CDR3 length is 15 residues. The V gene end was trimmed by 3 bases and the J gene end by 5 bases; junction bases not matched to a gene: 8. The CDR3 loop is CASSSSGASTETQYF. Written as DNA, the CDR3 is TGCGCCAGCAGCTCTAGCGGGGCCTCCACGGAGACCCAGTACTTC.

The chain carries TRBV7-2 and TRBJ2-7; D perhaps matches TRBD1 (6 bases). Trimming took 2 bases from V and 0 from J, leaving 11 bases between them. CDR3 length: 15 amino acids. The germline V gene has CDR1 SGHTA and CDR2 FQGNSA. The CDR3 sequence: CASSLRTESSYEQYF. The CDR3 DNA sequence: TGTGCCAGCAGCTTACGGACAGAGAGCTCCTACGAGCAGTACTTC.

This chain joins TRBV5-4 and TRBJ2-2; D might be TRBD2 (5 bases). The V end was cut by 0 bases, the J end by 7 bases, with 7 bases between. The CDR3 runs to 13 residues. From germline, CDR1 is SGHNT and CDR2 YYREEE (reference sequence). The CDR3 sequence is CASSLAGGGELFF. The CDR3 DNA follows: TGTGCCAGCAGCTTGGCAGGAGGCGGGGAGCTGTTTTTT.

In its sample, this clone was seen a few times. The chain couples TRBV10-1 to TRBJ2-1, with a possible D match to TRBD2 (5 bases). The CDR3 has 17 amino acids. Germline V lookup: CDR1 WNHNN, CDR2 SYGVQD (reference sequence). The V end was cut by 5 bases, the J end by 0 bases, with 17 bases between. The CDR3 sequence: CASSRLGGPSSYNEQFF. The DNA of the CDR3 is TGCGCCAGCAGTAGGCTTGGCGGGCCCTCCTCCTACAATGAGCAGTTCTTC.

V usage is TRBV5-6 and J usage is TRBJ2-3; 8 bases align to TRBD1. This CDR3 region has 14 residues. The V gene end was trimmed by 4 bases and the J gene end by 0 bases; junction bases not matched to a gene: 1. The germline gives CDR1 SGHDT, CDR2 YYEEEE. The CDR3 sequence: CASSRQGSTDTQYF. In DNA, the CDR3 is TGTGCCAGCAGCCGACAGGGGAGCACAGATACGCAGTATTTT. The full variable domain, completed using reference TRBV5-6 and TRBJ2-3, is DAGVTQSPTHLIKTRGQQVTLRCSPKSGHDTVSWYQQALGQGPQFIFQYYEEEERQRGNFPDRFSGHQFPNYSSELNVNALLLGDSALYLCASSRQGSTDTQYFGPGTRLTVL.

This chain links TRBV7-9 with TRBJ2-5; 9 bases match TRBD2. V gave up 5 bases and J gave up 2 bases; unmatched junction bases: 6. The V gene's germline CDR1 is SEHNR and CDR2 FQNEAQ (reference sequence). There are 15 residues in the CDR3. In nucleotides, the CDR3 is TGTGCCAGCAGCCCCGGGACTAGCTTTCAAGAGACCCAGTACTTC. Its translation: CASSPGTSFQETQYF.

This rearrangement joins TRBV19 to TRBJ1-5; 7 nucleotides line up with TRBD1. Unmatched junction bases numbered 16, after V lost 8 bases and J lost 0 bases. Germline V gene data show CDR1 as LNHDA and CDR2 as SQIVND (reference sequence). The CDR3 loop spans 18 amino acids. The CDR3 DNA follows: TGTGCCAGTTCCGGACAGGAGGGCCTTGGGTATAGCAATCAGCCCCAGCATTTT. Its translation: CASSGQEGLGYSNQPQHF.

This clone was recorded once. This chain links TRBV18 with TRBJ2-5; weak D call: TRBD1 (6 bases). Per the germline V gene, CDR1 is KGHSH and CDR2 is LQKENI. CDR3 length: 14 residues. V lost 2 bases and J 2 bases, leaving 9 bases between the germline ends. CDR3 sequence reads: CASSPAGVQETQYF. Written as DNA, the CDR3 is TGTGCCAGCTCACCAGCAGGGGTACAAGAGACCCAGTACTTC.

The gene calls are TRBV5-1 and TRBJ2-1; 8 positions match TRBD1. J lost 3 bases, V lost 4 bases, and 3 bases had no gene match. The CDR3 spans 14 residues. CDR1 is SGHRS and CDR2 is YFSETQ in the germline V gene. The CDR3 spells CASSPDRDYNEQFF. CDR3 DNA sequence: TGCGCCAGCAGCCCGGACAGGGACTACAATGAGCAGTTCTTC. Looking up the rest from reference TRBV5-1 and TRBJ2-1 gives the full variable domain: KAGVTQTPRYLIKTRGQQVTLSCSPISGHRSVSWYQQTPGQGLQFLFEYFSETQRNKGNFPGRFSGRQFSNSRSEMNVSTLELGDSALYLCASSPDRDYNEQFFGPGTRLTVL.

The chain joins TRBV6-1 to TRBJ1-5; the D gene is possibly TRBD1 (6 bases). Trimming left V 2 bases short and J 2 bases short, with 16 bases between. The CDR3 is 17 residues long. CDR1 MNHNS and CDR2 SASEGT come from the germline V gene. CDR3 sequence (DNA): TGTGCCAGCAGTGAAATTTCGGGCAGGGGTGGCAATCAGCCCCAGCATTTT. Translation gives CASSEISGRGGNQPQHF.